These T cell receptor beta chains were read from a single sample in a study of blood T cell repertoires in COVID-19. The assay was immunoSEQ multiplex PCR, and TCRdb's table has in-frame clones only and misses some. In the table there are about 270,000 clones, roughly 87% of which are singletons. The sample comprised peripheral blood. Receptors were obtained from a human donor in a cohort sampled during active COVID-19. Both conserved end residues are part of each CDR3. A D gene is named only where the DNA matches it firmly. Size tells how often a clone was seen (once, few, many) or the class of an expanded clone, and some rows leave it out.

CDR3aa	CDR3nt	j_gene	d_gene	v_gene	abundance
CASSLDTGRDTIYF	TGTGCCAGCAGCTTAGATACAGGGAGGGACACCATATATTTT	TRBJ1-3	.	TRBV5-5	.
CSASPGQGAQGYTF	TGCAGTGCTAGTCCCGGACAGGGGGCGCAGGGCTACACCTTC	TRBJ1-2	TRBD1	TRBV20-1	.
CSVEVENYGYTF	TGCAGCGTTGAGGTGGAGAACTATGGCTACACCTTC	TRBJ1-2	.	TRBV29-1	.
CASSPLGEGANTEAFF	TGTGCCAGCAGTCCCTTGGGGGAGGGAGCGAACACTGAAGCTTTCTTT	TRBJ1-1	.	TRBV28	.
CASSLPPTTSNEQFF	TGTGCCAGCAGCCTCCCCCCCACTACGAGTAATGAGCAGTTCTTC	TRBJ2-1	.	TRBV5-6	.
CASSRRTGDNEKLFF	TGTGCCAGCTCACGCCGGACAGGAGATAATGAAAAACTGTTTTTT	TRBJ1-4	TRBD1	TRBV18	.
CASSAGQGTGELFF	TGTGCCAGCAGCGCAGGACAGGGGACCGGGGAGCTGTTTTTT	TRBJ2-2	TRBD1	TRBV5-8	once
CASSVPTGIGTDTIYF	TGTGCCAGCAGCGTTCCCACAGGGATCGGAACAGACACCATATATTTT	TRBJ1-3	.	TRBV9	.
CASSQLGFNEQYF	TGTGCCAGCAGCCAGCTAGGATTTAACGAGCAGTACTTC	TRBJ2-7	.	TRBV3-1/TRBV3-2	.
CASSLWEFGELFF	TGTGCCAGCAGCTTATGGGAGTTCGGGGAGCTGTTTTTT	TRBJ2-2	.	TRBV7-2	once
CASRGAGTSVAEQYF	TGTGCCAGCAGGGGAGCCGGGACTAGCGTTGCCGAGCAGTACTTC	TRBJ2-7	TRBD2	TRBV2	many
CASSFRGFGPGELFF	TGTGCCAGCAGCTTCCGGGGGTTCGGGCCCGGGGAGCTGTTTTTT	TRBJ2-2	.	TRBV7-2	.
CASSLLAGRTDTQYF	TGCGCCAGCAGCTTGCTAGCGGGACGGACAGATACGCAGTATTTT	TRBJ2-3	TRBD2	TRBV5-1	.
CASSLYIAGPTGELFF	TGTGCCAGCAGCTTATATATAGCGGGACCCACCGGGGAGCTGTTTTTT	TRBJ2-2	TRBD2	TRBV13	.
CASSRDLTGDEQYF	TGTGCCAGCAGTCGGGACCTTACGGGGGACGAGCAGTACTTC	TRBJ2-7	.	TRBV6-5	.
CASSSAGGVGTGELFF	TGTGCCAGCAGCTCAGCAGGGGGTGTTGGCACCGGGGAGCTGTTTTTT	TRBJ2-2	TRBD1	TRBV9	.
CASSQPWTSGNYNEQFF	TGTGCCAGCAGCCAACCGTGGACTAGCGGGAACTACAATGAGCAGTTCTTC	TRBJ2-1	TRBD2	TRBV3-1/TRBV3-2	few
CASSLVAGGGSYEQYF	TGCGCCAGCAGCTTGGTAGCGGGAGGGGGCTCCTACGAGCAGTACTTC	TRBJ2-7	TRBD2	TRBV5-1	.
CASHTGGGDSPLHF	TGTGCCAGCCATACAGGGGGGGGCGATTCACCCCTCCACTTT	TRBJ1-6	TRBD1	TRBV28	.
CASHGQSSNQPQHF	TGTGCCAGCCATGGACAGTCTAGCAATCAGCCCCAGCATTTT	TRBJ1-5	.	TRBV6-5	.
CASSLDSGISYNEQFF	TGTGCCAGCAGCTTAGATAGCGGGATATCCTACAATGAGCAGTTCTTC	TRBJ2-1	TRBD2	TRBV7-6	.
CASSPSWTSVEQFF	TGTGCCAGCAGCCCATCTTGGACTAGTGTTGAGCAGTTCTTC	TRBJ2-1	TRBD2	TRBV5-5	.
CASRAGHYYEQYF	TGTGCCAGCAGAGCGGGACACTACTACGAGCAGTACTTC	TRBJ2-7	.	TRBV6-5	.